Many counts were recorded for the clone carrying this TCR beta chain. Its target is unknown. The CDR3 is 14 residues long. The junction had 9 bases not matched to a gene; V was cut back by 7 bases and J by 8 bases. The germline V gene has CDR1 KGHDR and CDR2 SFDVKD. This sample was taken from a study of molecular identifiers for immune sequencing clone quantification. Study as a whole: Four of five splits of RNA from roughly 18,000 or 92,000 naive CD8 cells were sequenced in replicates. Study-wide results and limits: Because of identical TCR molecules sharing a barcode, sizes of highly expanded clones could be underestimated.

TCRdb itself ran the PCR reads through MiXCR, one entry per CDR3 protein. The table lists about 510,000 distinct CDR3 sequences, about 26% of them singletons, with approximately 0.76% in the top ten. The V call is TRBV24-1, the J call TRBJ2-1; the match to TRBD2 covers 8 bases. This clonotype was obtained from a human donor in good health. Some libraries in this study had Jurkat cell RNA spiked in. The specimen sequenced was naive CD8+ T cells from blood, with Jurkat cell RNA spiked in. Subset described: FACS-sorted CD8+CD4-CCR7+CD45RA+ naive T cells. The CDR3 DNA sequence: TGTGCCACCAGCCCAAGCGGGAGTTCTGATGAGCAGTTCTTC. Its protein product is CATSPSGSSDEQFF.